The 13 T cell receptor beta chains reported below all come from one sample, sequenced in a study of PD-L1 blockade in urothelial cancer. Assay: immunoSEQ multiplex PCR; the TCRdb copy retains only in-frame clones and omits some. The sample records tens of thousands of clones, 87% being singletons. Source: PBMCs, taken around atezolizumab (anti-PD-L1) treatment. Source of these receptors: an older woman with urothelial cancer.

The chain recombines TRBV5-1 with TRBJ2-2; 9 bases map to TRBD1. CDR3 length: 15 residues. Unmatched junction bases numbered 7, after V lost 4 bases and J lost 6 bases. Germline CDR1 is SGHRS and CDR2 is YFSETQ. The CDR3 is CASSRGQGISGELFF. CDR3 coding DNA: TGCGCCAGCAGCCGGGGACAGGGAATATCCGGGGAGCTGTTTTTT.

The V and J genes are TRBV5-4 and TRBJ2-7; 8 bases are shared with TRBD2. V trimming: 1 base; J trimming: 3 bases; junction bases outside the gene matches: 3. The CDR3 consists of 14 residues. Germline loops: CDR1 SGHNT, CDR2 YYREEE (reference sequence). CDR3: CASSLLGGGYEQYF. For the CDR3, the DNA is TGTGCCAGCAGCTTGCTCGGGGGGGGCTACGAGCAGTACTTC.

The rearrangement uses TRBV7-2 and TRBJ2-5; 10 bases agree with TRBD2. Germline assignment: CDR1 SGHTA and CDR2 FQGNSA. Trimming removed 5 bases from V and 12 bases from J; junction bases left unmatched: 12. The CDR3 is made up of 14 amino acids. CDR3 region: CASSPGASGGIEYF. In DNA, the CDR3 is TGTGCCAGCAGCCCCGGGGCTAGCGGGGGAATCGAGTACTTC.

The chain combines TRBV5-5 with TRBJ1-2; D gene uncertain. This CDR3 spans 13 amino acids. Germline lookup yields CDR1 SGHKS and CDR2 YYEKEE (reference sequence). Trimming took 0 bases from V and 3 from J, leaving 6 bases between them. CDR3 DNA: TGTGCCAGCAGCTTGGACGGAGACTATGGCTACACCTTC. This translates into CASSLDGDYGYTF.

The J gene is TRBJ2-1, the V gene TRBV5-1; a possible D gene is TRBD1 (5 bases). CDR3 size: 15 residues. The germline CDR1 and CDR2 sequences are SGHRS and YFSETQ. Trimming stripped 4 bases from V and 0 bases from J, with 11 bases between. The CDR3 loop reads CASSGAESSYNEQFF. In DNA, the CDR3 is TGCGCCAGCAGCGGGGCGGAGAGCTCCTACAATGAGCAGTTCTTC. Using reference TRBV5-1 and TRBJ2-1 for the parts outside the CDR3, the full variable domain is KAGVTQTPRYLIKTRGQQVTLSCSPISGHRSVSWYQQTPGQGLQFLFEYFSETQRNKGNFPGRFSGRQFSNSRSEMNVSTLELGDSALYLCASSGAESSYNEQFFGPGTRLTVL.

The gene calls are TRBV18 and TRBJ2-2; possible D gene TRBD2, 6 bases. Trimming removed 1 base at V and 7 bases at J, with 25 bases between. CDR1 KGHSH and CDR2 LQKENI come from the germline V gene. This CDR3 has 19 amino acids. CDR3 in DNA: TGTGCCAGCTCACCACGTCGTCTAGCGTCCCACCTGGTAGTCGGGGAGCTGTTTTTT. Its translation: CASSPRRLASHLVVGELFF. Filled out from reference TRBV18 and TRBJ2-2, the complete variable domain reads NAGVMQNPRHLVRRRGQEARLRCSPMKGHSHVYWYRQLPEEGLKFMVYLQKENIIDESGMPKERFSAEFPKEGPSILRIQQVVRGDSAAYFCASSPRRLASHLVVGELFFGEGSRLTVL.

The chain carries TRBV23-1 and TRBJ2-1; 15 bases map to TRBD2. TRBV23-1 carries the ORF label, with uncertain function. This CDR3 spans 22 amino acids. Trimming cost V 1 base and J 3 bases; bases outside gene matches: 16. CDR3 sequence: CASSQFGRDRTSGRADYNEQFF. DNA for the CDR3: TGCGCCAGCAGTCAATTTGGCAGGGACAGGACTAGCGGGAGGGCCGACTACAATGAGCAGTTCTTC.

Written as DNA, the CDR3 is TGTGCCAGCAGCAGTTTGGGGGCGCGCGAGCAGTACTTC. Amino acids: CASSSLGAREQYF. The chain joins TRBV28 to TRBJ2-7; perhaps TRBD1 as D (6 bases). CDR1 is MDHEN, CDR2 SYDVKM, per germline. CDR3 length: 13 residues. The ends were cut back, 6 bases at V and 6 bases at J, with 15 bases in the middle.

This chain uses TRBV30 with TRBJ1-2; 9 bases are shared with TRBD1. The CDR3 covers 14 residues. V lost 2 bases, J lost 5 bases, and 6 bases stayed unmatched. The germline V gene has CDR1 GTSNPN and CDR2 SVGIG (reference sequence). CDR3 protein: CAWSWTGEGYGYTF. The CDR3 bases are TGTGCCTGGAGTTGGACAGGGGAGGGTTATGGCTACACCTTC.

The genes are TRBV18 and TRBJ1-1, with TRBD1 as a possible D gene (5 bases). Germline V gene data show CDR1 as KGHSH and CDR2 as LQKENI. Between the trimmed V and J ends, which lost 2 bases and 5 bases, there was a span of 15 bases. CDR3 length: 15 amino acids. For the CDR3, the DNA is TGTGCCAGCTCACCAGACCAGGACATGGGGACTGAAGCTTTCTTT. Protein sequence: CASSPDQDMGTEAFF.

This clone has a handful of counts. The chain joins TRBV20-1 to TRBJ1-1; a possible D gene is TRBD1 (6 bases). The V gene lost 3 bases and the J gene lost 7 bases, with 9 bases spanning the gap. Germline V lookup: CDR1 DFQATT, CDR2 SNEGSKA (reference sequence). The CDR3 is made up of 11 amino acids. The CDR3 protein is CSASPTGEAFF. CDR3 DNA sequence: TGCAGTGCTAGCCCGACAGGTGAAGCTTTCTTT.

The chain combines TRBV2 with TRBJ2-7, with TRBD1 matching 9 bases. This CDR3 is built from 14 residues. Germline V gene sequence: CDR1 SNHLY, CDR2 FYNNEI. J was trimmed by 5 bases and V by 6 bases; bases with no gene match: 8. CDR3 DNA: TGTGCCAGCAGATTGCGGGACAGGGTCCACGAGCAGTACTTC. It translates to CASRLRDRVHEQYF.

V and J are TRBV2 and TRBJ2-6, with unresolved D. V was cut by 4 bases and J by 6 bases, with 10 bases left in between. From germline, CDR1 is SNHLY and CDR2 FYNNEI. This CDR3 has 14 amino acids. The chain's CDR3 is CASSVAFMANVLTF. The CDR3 region has the DNA TGTGCCAGCAGTGTTGCGTTTATGGCCAACGTCCTGACTTTC.